These T cell receptor beta chains were read from a single sample in a study of Ad26.COV2.S vaccination and SARS-CoV-2 variants. Data came from immunoSEQ multiplex PCR; TCRdb stores just in-frame clones and leaves some out. Of more than 300,000 clones detected, approximately 86% appear once; the ten largest clones hold roughly 2.1%. Sequenced here: peripheral blood, sampled in a trial of Ad26.COV2.S vaccine versus placebo. These receptors originate from a person between 18 and 65 years old who received the Ad26.COV2.S COVID-19 vaccine or a placebo. Each CDR3 is given with its conserved first and last residue. D genes are given only for firm matches. Clone size is shown for a subset of rows, as once, few, many or a class of expanded clone.

CDR3 protein: CASSWQVNEQFF
CDR3 DNA: TGTGCCAGCAGTTGGCAGGTCAATGAGCAGTTCTTC
D gene: NA
J gene: TRBJ2-1
CDR3 length: 12
V gene: TRBV6-5
clone size: NA

CDR3 protein: CASRPSGGETQYF
CDR3 DNA: TGTGCCAGCAGACCTAGCGGGGGAGAGACCCAGTACTTC
D gene: TRBD2
J gene: TRBJ2-5
CDR3 length: 13
V gene: TRBV12-3/TRBV12-4
clone size: once

CDR3 protein: CASSPQSGGGKNIQYF
CDR3 DNA: TGTGCCAGCTCACCACAGAGCGGGGGGGGCAAAAACATTCAGTACTTC
D gene: TRBD2
J gene: TRBJ2-4
CDR3 length: 16
V gene: TRBV18
clone size: NA

CDR3 protein: CSVGGTSGYNEQFF
CDR3 DNA: TGCAGCGTGGGGGGGACTAGCGGGTACAATGAGCAGTTCTTC
D gene: TRBD2
J gene: TRBJ2-1
CDR3 length: 14
V gene: TRBV29-1
clone size: NA

CDR3 protein: CASSQRTGDDDEKLFF
CDR3 DNA: TGCGCCAGCAGCCAACGGACAGGGGACGATGATGAAAAACTGTTTTTT
D gene: TRBD1
J gene: TRBJ1-4
CDR3 length: 16
V gene: TRBV4-1
clone size: NA

CDR3 protein: CASSSRGNQVGTEAFF
CDR3 DNA: TGTGCCAGCAGTTCCCGAGGCAACCAGGTTGGCACTGAAGCTTTCTTT
D gene: NA
J gene: TRBJ1-1
CDR3 length: 16
V gene: TRBV3-1/TRBV3-2
clone size: NA

CDR3 protein: CASSLAGLGYSDTQYF
CDR3 DNA: TGTGCCAGCAGCTTGGCCGGATTAGGATACTCAGATACGCAGTATTTT
D gene: NA
J gene: TRBJ2-3
CDR3 length: 16
V gene: TRBV5-8
clone size: NA

CDR3 protein: CAWGRGLPGELFF
CDR3 DNA: TGTGCCTGGGGGAGGGGGTTGCCCGGGGAGCTGTTTTTT
D gene: NA
J gene: TRBJ2-2
CDR3 length: 13
V gene: TRBV30
clone size: NA

CDR3 protein: CASPAWGGNEQFF
CDR3 DNA: TGTGCCAGCCCCGCCTGGGGGGGCAATGAGCAGTTCTTC
D gene: TRBD2
J gene: TRBJ2-1
CDR3 length: 13
V gene: TRBV5-8
clone size: NA

CDR3 protein: CAWSKGGSTDTQYF
CDR3 DNA: TGTGCCTGGAGTAAGGGGGGGAGCACAGATACGCAGTATTTT
D gene: NA
J gene: TRBJ2-3
CDR3 length: 14
V gene: TRBV30
clone size: NA

CDR3 protein: CASSSQSLMNTEAFF
CDR3 DNA: TGCGCCAGCAGCTCCCAGTCTCTCATGAACACTGAAGCTTTCTTT
D gene: NA
J gene: TRBJ1-1
CDR3 length: 15
V gene: TRBV5-1
clone size: NA

CDR3 protein: CASSQVRGLSTEAFF
CDR3 DNA: TGCGCCAGCAGCCAAGTTAGGGGGCTCAGCACTGAAGCTTTCTTT
D gene: TRBD1
J gene: TRBJ1-1
CDR3 length: 15
V gene: TRBV4-3
clone size: NA

CDR3 protein: CASSQDNREVETQYF
CDR3 DNA: TGCGCCAGCAGCCAAGATAACAGGGAAGTAGAGACCCAGTACTTC
D gene: NA
J gene: TRBJ2-5
CDR3 length: 15
V gene: TRBV4-3
clone size: NA

CDR3 protein: CASSLKGTSGASGANVLTF
CDR3 DNA: TGCGCCAGCAGCCTTAAGGGGACTAGCGGGGCCTCTGGGGCCAACGTCCTGACTTTC
D gene: TRBD2
J gene: TRBJ2-6
CDR3 length: 19
V gene: TRBV4-3
clone size: NA

CDR3 protein: CASSAYDSYEQYF
CDR3 DNA: TGCGCCAGCAGCGCATACGACTCCTACGAGCAGTACTTC
D gene: NA
J gene: TRBJ2-7
CDR3 length: 13
V gene: TRBV5-1
clone size: NA

CDR3 protein: CASSLTAGKSHRGNQPQHF
CDR3 DNA: TGTGCCAGCAGCTTGACTGCCGGGAAAAGCCATAGGGGAAATCAGCCCCAGCATTTT
D gene: NA
J gene: TRBJ1-5
CDR3 length: 19
V gene: TRBV7-8
clone size: NA

CDR3 protein: CASSPRGANYGYTF
CDR3 DNA: TGTGCCAGCAGTCCCAGGGGGGCCAACTATGGCTACACCTTC
D gene: TRBD1
J gene: TRBJ1-2
CDR3 length: 14
V gene: TRBV27
clone size: once

CDR3 protein: CASTQALSSYNEQFF
CDR3 DNA: TGTGCCAGCACACAAGCCTTGAGCTCCTACAATGAGCAGTTCTTC
D gene: NA
J gene: TRBJ2-1
CDR3 length: 15
V gene: TRBV11-2
clone size: NA

CDR3 protein: CASSQGGDFQETQYF
CDR3 DNA: TGTGCCAGCAGCCAAGGAGGGGATTTCCAAGAGACCCAGTACTTC
D gene: NA
J gene: TRBJ2-5
CDR3 length: 15
V gene: TRBV3-1/TRBV3-2
clone size: once

CDR3 protein: CASSWETGLDEKLFF
CDR3 DNA: TGTGCCAGTAGTTGGGAGACAGGTCTGGATGAAAAACTGTTTTTT
D gene: NA
J gene: TRBJ1-4
CDR3 length: 15
V gene: TRBV19
clone size: NA

CDR3 protein: CASHLQGSGNTIYF
CDR3 DNA: TGTGCCAGTCATCTTCAGGGCTCTGGAAACACCATATATTTT
D gene: NA
J gene: TRBJ1-3
CDR3 length: 14
V gene: TRBV19
clone size: NA

CDR3 protein: CASSQTRTGSHNEQYF
CDR3 DNA: TGTGCCAGCAGCCAGACCCGGACAGGTTCTCACAACGAGCAGTACTTC
D gene: TRBD1
J gene: TRBJ2-7
CDR3 length: 16
V gene: TRBV4-2
clone size: NA

CDR3 protein: CASSPREAFYGYTF
CDR3 DNA: TGTGCCAGCTCACCACGAGAGGCTTTCTATGGCTACACCTTC
D gene: NA
J gene: TRBJ1-2
CDR3 length: 14
V gene: TRBV18
clone size: NA

CDR3 protein: CSARDLLTAFF
CDR3 DNA: TGCAGTGCTAGAGATCTTCTGACAGCTTTCTTT
D gene: NA
J gene: TRBJ1-1
CDR3 length: 11
V gene: TRBV20-1
clone size: NA

CDR3 protein: CSASSGTLRQGGSNQPQHF
CDR3 DNA: TGCAGTGCTAGTTCCGGGACCCTCCGCCAGGGGGGTAGCAATCAGCCCCAGCATTTT
D gene: TRBD1
J gene: TRBJ1-5
CDR3 length: 19
V gene: TRBV20-1
clone size: NA

CDR3 protein: CASSKTPRISRGADTQYF
CDR3 DNA: TGTGCCAGCAGCAAAACGCCGCGAATATCAAGGGGGGCAGATACGCAGTATTTT
D gene: NA
J gene: TRBJ2-3
CDR3 length: 18
V gene: TRBV21-1
clone size: NA

CDR3 protein: CASSELNNSPLHF
CDR3 DNA: TGTGCCAGCAGTGAACTGAACAATTCACCCCTCCACTTT
D gene: NA
J gene: TRBJ1-6
CDR3 length: 13
V gene: TRBV2
clone size: NA

CDR3 protein: CASSLGSWEGDYTF
CDR3 DNA: TGTGCCAGCAGCTTAGGATCTTGGGAAGGCGACTACACCTTC
D gene: NA
J gene: TRBJ1-2
CDR3 length: 14
V gene: TRBV7-2
clone size: NA